These 27 T cell receptor beta chains were sequenced from one sample in a study of cytomegalovirus exposure and HLA in healthy donors. The PCR employed 60 Vbeta primers together with 13 Jbeta primers. The assay was immunoSEQ multiplex PCR, and TCRdb's table has in-frame clones only and misses some. The repertoire holds about 94,000 clones, around 82% seen once, with around 0.76% in the top ten. The material sequenced was PBMCs. The source of these receptors is a woman aged 60-75 years in good health and CMV-seronegative.

V and J are TRBV28 and TRBJ1-2; no firm D call. CDR1 is MDHEN and CDR2 is SYDVKM in the germline V gene. Trimming removed 2 bases at V and 4 bases at J, with 8 bases between. The CDR3 runs to 13 residues. The CDR3 nucleotides read TGTGCCAGCAGTTTAGTCGAGATCTATGGCTACACCTTC. It specifies CASSLVEIYGYTF.

The rearrangement uses TRBV12-5 and TRBJ1-5; the match to TRBD1 covers 7 bases. The CDR3 covers 15 residues. Germline V gives CDR1 LGHNT, CDR2 FRNRAP. The junction had 9 bases not matched to a gene; V was cut back by 3 bases and J by 7 bases. The CDR3 nucleotides read TGTGCTAGTGGTTTCTCGACAGGGTCAGGGCAGCCCCAGCATTTT. It yields the protein CASGFSTGSGQPQHF.

Concerning this clone: The junction and the germline gene differ at one end; a read error may be behind it. The rearrangement uses TRBV6-6 and TRBJ2-7, with D maybe TRBD1 (5 bases). This CDR3 has 12 amino acids. Germline V gene data show CDR1 as MNHNY and CDR2 as SVGAGI (reference sequence). CDR3 sequence: CASSYSADIHHF. In nucleotides, the CDR3 is TGTGCCAGCAGTTACTCGGCGGACATCCACCACTTC.

Only a few counts were recorded for this clone. The chain combines TRBV5-1 with TRBJ2-1; TRBD1 agrees at 8 bases. Germline CDR1 SGHRS, CDR2 YFSETQ. The CDR3 runs to 16 residues. J gave up 0 bases and V 4 bases, and 6 bases lay outside the gene matches. The CDR3 reads CASSPPRGLSYNEQFF. The CDR3 region has the DNA TGCGCCAGCAGCCCGCCCAGGGGGCTCTCCTACAATGAGCAGTTCTTC.

This sequence joins TRBV10-3 and TRBJ2-7; possibly TRBD1 for D (6 bases). This CDR3 has 13 amino acids. V shed 5 bases and J shed 5 bases, with 13 bases lying between them. CDR1 is ENHRY, CDR2 SYGVKD, per germline. The CDR3 sequence: CAISFGSGDEQYF. In nucleotides, the CDR3 is TGTGCCATCAGTTTCGGTTCAGGGGACGAGCAGTACTTC.

The chain joins TRBV11-3 to TRBJ2-2, with D possibly TRBD2 on 6 matching bases. V shed 2 bases and J shed 3 bases, with 10 bases lying between them. CDR3 size: 15 residues. Germline loops: CDR1 SGHNT, CDR2 YENEEA. CDR3: CASSLSREDTGELFF. The DNA of the CDR3 is TGTGCCAGCAGCTTAAGCAGGGAGGACACCGGGGAGCTGTTTTTT.

In its sample, this clone was seen a few times. V usage is TRBV5-1 and J usage is TRBJ1-1; weak D call: TRBD1 (5 bases). V shed 4 bases and J shed 3 bases, with 13 bases lying between them. This CDR3 region has 14 residues. In germline, CDR1 is SGHRS, CDR2 YFSETQ. In DNA, the CDR3 is TGCGCCAGCAGCCCGACGGAGGGGTACACTGAAGCTTTCTTT. Its protein product is CASSPTEGYTEAFF.

The chain has TRBV9 and TRBJ2-5; TRBD2 matches 8 bases. CDR1 is SGDLS and CDR2 is YYNGEE in the germline V gene. The CDR3 loop spans 15 amino acids. The V segment lost 0 bases and the J segment 4 bases; nucleotides outside the gene matches: 5. The CDR3 DNA reads TGTGCCAGCAGCGTAGAGCGGGGGTGGGCAGAGACCCAGTACTTC. Protein sequence: CASSVERGWAETQYF.

The chain links TRBV6-5 to TRBJ1-1, with 8 bases lining up with TRBD1. J was trimmed by 8 bases and V by 0 bases; bases with no gene match: 5. There are 14 residues in the CDR3. The germline V gene has CDR1 MNHEY and CDR2 SVGAGI. The DNA for the CDR3 is TGTGCCAGCAGTTACTCGCAGGGGGCATTAGAAGCTTTCTTT. Translated: CASSYSQGALEAFF.

This chain links TRBV5-4 with TRBJ2-3, with 8 nucleotides matching TRBD2. Losses at the gene ends were 2 bases for V and 5 bases for J; bases not matched to a gene: 4. Germline values: CDR1 SGHNT, CDR2 YYREEE (reference sequence). This CDR3 contains 14 residues. The CDR3 nucleotides are TGTGCCAGCAGCTTTACGGGGGGGAGAGATACGCAGTATTTT. It yields the protein CASSFTGGRDTQYF.

The chain carries TRBV11-2 and TRBJ1-5; D unclear. CDR3 length equals 14 residues. V was pared by 5 bases and J by 0 bases, with 8 bases between. Germline loops: CDR1 SGHAT, CDR2 FQNNGV. CDR3 in DNA: TGTGCCAGCAGCCTTACAGATAGCAATCAGCCCCAGCATTTT. Its translation: CASSLTDSNQPQHF.

The genes are TRBV19 and TRBJ1-4; no reliable D call. CDR3 length: 14 residues. The germline V and J ends were trimmed by 4 bases and 0 bases, with 6 bases remaining between them. The V gene's germline CDR1 is LNHDA and CDR2 SQIVND (reference sequence). The CDR3 DNA sequence: TGTGCCAGTAGTACCACTACAACTAATGAAAAACTGTTTTTT. Amino acids: CASSTTTTNEKLFF.

CDR3 sequence (DNA): TGTGCCAGCAGCTTCTCTCCAGAAAACACTGAAGCTTTCTTT. Its translation is CASSFSPENTEAFF. The chain has TRBV7-2 and TRBJ1-1; D is ambiguous. The CDR3 runs 14 residues. Trimming took off 3 bases at V and 2 bases at J, with 10 bases between the two ends. Germline V CDR1 and CDR2: SGHTA, FQGNSA.

The rearrangement uses TRBV12-5 and TRBJ1-1, with 7 nucleotides matching TRBD1. V shed 1 base and J 2 bases; nucleotides not matched to a gene: 4. The CDR3 contains 15 residues. Germline V gives CDR1 LGHNT, CDR2 FRNRAP. CDR3: CASGLGQGFNTEAFF. As DNA, the CDR3 is TGTGCTAGTGGTTTGGGACAGGGATTTAACACTGAAGCTTTCTTT. Supplemented by reference TRBV12-5 and TRBJ1-1, the full variable domain reads DARVTQTPRHKVTEMGQEVTMRCQPILGHNTVFWYRQTMMQGLELLAYFRNRAPLDDSGMPKDRFSAEMPDATLATLKIQPSEPRDSAVYFCASGLGQGFNTEAFFGQGTRLTVV.

The chain recombines TRBV28 with TRBJ1-4; no firm D call. The CDR3 loop spans 14 amino acids. Germline lookup yields CDR1 MDHEN and CDR2 SYDVKM. V lost 4 bases and J 5 bases, leaving 11 bases between the germline ends. The CDR3 protein is CASSWAGRNEKLFF. CDR3 sequence (DNA): TGTGCCAGCAGTTGGGCAGGCAGAAATGAAAAACTGTTTTTT.

This clone turned up a few times. The rearrangement uses TRBV4-1 and TRBJ2-1; TRBD1 aligns across 7 bases. This CDR3 is 19 amino acids long. The trim removed 5 bases at V and 7 bases at J, leaving 23 bases unmatched. CDR1 and CDR2 from the germline V gene are MGHRA and YSYEKL. Here the CDR3 reads CASSVRARDSRNQGNEQFF. CDR3 coding DNA: TGCGCCAGCAGCGTACGCGCCCGGGACAGTCGAAACCAGGGGAATGAGCAGTTCTTC.

V usage is TRBV6-1 and J usage is TRBJ1-5, with a tentative D call TRBD1 (5 bases). This CDR3 region has 15 residues. V gave up 2 bases and J gave up 5 bases, with 13 bases separating them. Germline lookup yields CDR1 MNHNS and CDR2 SASEGT. CDR3 DNA: TGTGCCAGCAGTGAAAGTAGGGGTTCGCATCAGCCCCAGCATTTT. Its translation: CASSESRGSHQPQHF.

This clone has more than one count but fewer than ten. The CDR3 coding sequence is TGTGCCAGCAGCACGGACAGGGGCTACGTGACTGGAAACACCATATATTTT. This codes for CASSTDRGYVTGNTIYF. This chain joins TRBV5-6 and TRBJ1-3; 9 nucleotides agree with TRBD1. The CDR3 spans 17 residues. The J segment lost 2 bases and the V segment lost 4 bases, leaving 10 bases of the junction unmatched. Germline assignment: CDR1 SGHDT and CDR2 YYEEEE.

The J gene is TRBJ2-3, the V gene TRBV18; TRBD1 matches at 10 bases. The CDR3 sequence is 16 residues long. V dropped 3 bases and J dropped 4; count of bases not matched to a gene: 7. CDR1 and CDR2 from the germline V gene are KGHSH and LQKENI. Here the CDR3 DNA reads TGTGCCAGCTCACCGGGGACGGGACAGGGGTCAGATACGCAGTATTTT. This translates into CASSPGTGQGSDTQYF. Filled out from reference TRBV18 and TRBJ2-3, the complete variable domain reads NAGVMQNPRHLVRRRGQEARLRCSPMKGHSHVYWYRQLPEEGLKFMVYLQKENIIDESGMPKERFSAEFPKEGPSILRIQQVVRGDSAAYFCASSPGTGQGSDTQYFGPGTRLTVL.

The rearrangement links TRBV25-1 to TRBJ2-5, with D possibly TRBD1 on 6 matching bases. Germline V gene sequence: CDR1 MGHDK, CDR2 SYGVNS. CDR3 size: 14 residues. V dropped 5 bases and J dropped 5 bases, with 15 bases sitting between them. The CDR3 region is CASSPTGTLETQYF. Written as DNA, the CDR3 is TGTGCCAGCAGTCCGACCGGGACATTGGAGACCCAGTACTTC.

J is TRBJ1-5 and V is TRBV6-5; D is unresolved. CDR3 size: 12 residues. Germline V CDR1 and CDR2: MNHEY, SVGAGI. V was pared by 2 bases and J by 7 bases, with 6 bases between. CDR3 in amino acids: CASSYGRQPQHF. DNA for the CDR3: TGTGCCAGCAGTTACGGGAGGCAGCCCCAGCATTTT.

The CDR3 DNA follows: TGCGCCAGCAGCCTCTCGACAGGGGGAAATTACGAGCAGTACTTC. Residues: CASSLSTGGNYEQYF. V and J are TRBV4-3 and TRBJ2-7; 9 positions match TRBD1. In germline, CDR1 is LGHNA, CDR2 YSLEER. The CDR3 length is 15 residues. V trimming: 4 bases; J trimming: 4 bases; junction bases outside the gene matches: 8.

Only a few counts were recorded for this clone. The chain uses TRBV19 and TRBJ1-2, with D tentatively TRBD1 (5 bases). Trimming pared 5 bases from V and 0 bases from J, leaving 13 bases between. This CDR3 comprises 15 residues. Per germline, CDR1 LNHDA and CDR2 SQIVND (reference sequence). In nucleotides, the CDR3 is TGTGCCAGTAGTTCCTACACAGGTACTAACTATGGCTACACCTTC. It specifies CASSSYTGTNYGYTF.

The V and J genes are TRBV6-4 and TRBJ2-3; the D gene is possibly TRBD2 (6 bases). There are 14 residues in the CDR3. Germline loops: CDR1 MRHNA, CDR2 SNTAGT. V lost 4 bases to trimming and J lost 3 bases, with 11 bases between them. CDR3 sequence (DNA): TGTGCCAGCAGTGCCGGGGGTAGGACAGATACGCAGTATTTT. It yields the protein CASSAGGRTDTQYF.

The sample holds a few counts of this clone. The rearrangement joins TRBV21-1 to TRBJ1-4; the DNA was not used to check the table's D call, TRBD1. TRBV21-1 is a pseudogene segment. The CDR3 is made up of 19 amino acids. CDR3 loop: CASSKAYGRVFFLWEKLFF. The CDR3 bases are TGTGCCAGCAGCAAAGCTTATGGCAGGGTATTTTTCCTTTGGGAAAAACTGTTTTTT.

This clone was observed a few times. The J gene is TRBJ2-7, the V gene TRBV9, with TRBD2 identical over 11 bases. V lost 4 bases and J lost 6; bases outside the gene matches: 9. Germline values: CDR1 SGDLS, CDR2 YYNGEE. CDR3 length: 15 residues. CDR3 sequence: CASSSPGLAAAEQYF. For the CDR3, the DNA is TGTGCCAGCAGCTCCCCGGGACTAGCGGCGGCCGAGCAGTACTTC.

The V and J genes are TRBV19 and TRBJ1-3; 7 nucleotides line up with TRBD1. The germline CDR1 and CDR2 sequences are LNHDA and SQIVND (reference sequence). The CDR3 contains 15 residues. The V and J ends lost 6 bases and 4 bases, in that order; junction bases with no gene match: 9. The CDR3 bases are TGTGCCAGTAGGCCTGACAGGGCCCCCGGAAACACCATATATTTT. Protein product: CASRPDRAPGNTIYF.